The sample holds a few counts of the clone carrying this T cell receptor (beta chain). What it binds is not known. CDR3 length: 12 amino acids. The germline V and J ends were trimmed by 6 bases and 0 bases, with 6 bases remaining between them. Presence of unique molecular identifiers characterized the TCR beta cDNA libraries. Each CDR3 protein gets one entry after TCRdb re-called the PCR reads with MiXCR. In the table there are about half a million distinct CDR3 sequences, around 31% of which are singletons. This specimen belongs to a study of post-analysis software for immune sequencing data. Study summary: Relapsing-remitting, secondary progressive and progressive-relapsing forms made up the multiple sclerosis disease courses. Study results and limitations: Controls had lower frequencies than patients of about five TRBV segments, which included TRBV5-6, TRBV5-1 and TRBV20-1.

The genes are TRBV12-3 or TRBV12-4 and TRBJ2-7, with unresolved D. The receptor's source is a girl under 18 with multiple sclerosis. Sample: blood. CDR3 in amino acids: CASRSNSYEQYF. In nucleotides, the CDR3 is TGTGCCAGCAGATCAAACTCCTACGAGCAGTACTTC.